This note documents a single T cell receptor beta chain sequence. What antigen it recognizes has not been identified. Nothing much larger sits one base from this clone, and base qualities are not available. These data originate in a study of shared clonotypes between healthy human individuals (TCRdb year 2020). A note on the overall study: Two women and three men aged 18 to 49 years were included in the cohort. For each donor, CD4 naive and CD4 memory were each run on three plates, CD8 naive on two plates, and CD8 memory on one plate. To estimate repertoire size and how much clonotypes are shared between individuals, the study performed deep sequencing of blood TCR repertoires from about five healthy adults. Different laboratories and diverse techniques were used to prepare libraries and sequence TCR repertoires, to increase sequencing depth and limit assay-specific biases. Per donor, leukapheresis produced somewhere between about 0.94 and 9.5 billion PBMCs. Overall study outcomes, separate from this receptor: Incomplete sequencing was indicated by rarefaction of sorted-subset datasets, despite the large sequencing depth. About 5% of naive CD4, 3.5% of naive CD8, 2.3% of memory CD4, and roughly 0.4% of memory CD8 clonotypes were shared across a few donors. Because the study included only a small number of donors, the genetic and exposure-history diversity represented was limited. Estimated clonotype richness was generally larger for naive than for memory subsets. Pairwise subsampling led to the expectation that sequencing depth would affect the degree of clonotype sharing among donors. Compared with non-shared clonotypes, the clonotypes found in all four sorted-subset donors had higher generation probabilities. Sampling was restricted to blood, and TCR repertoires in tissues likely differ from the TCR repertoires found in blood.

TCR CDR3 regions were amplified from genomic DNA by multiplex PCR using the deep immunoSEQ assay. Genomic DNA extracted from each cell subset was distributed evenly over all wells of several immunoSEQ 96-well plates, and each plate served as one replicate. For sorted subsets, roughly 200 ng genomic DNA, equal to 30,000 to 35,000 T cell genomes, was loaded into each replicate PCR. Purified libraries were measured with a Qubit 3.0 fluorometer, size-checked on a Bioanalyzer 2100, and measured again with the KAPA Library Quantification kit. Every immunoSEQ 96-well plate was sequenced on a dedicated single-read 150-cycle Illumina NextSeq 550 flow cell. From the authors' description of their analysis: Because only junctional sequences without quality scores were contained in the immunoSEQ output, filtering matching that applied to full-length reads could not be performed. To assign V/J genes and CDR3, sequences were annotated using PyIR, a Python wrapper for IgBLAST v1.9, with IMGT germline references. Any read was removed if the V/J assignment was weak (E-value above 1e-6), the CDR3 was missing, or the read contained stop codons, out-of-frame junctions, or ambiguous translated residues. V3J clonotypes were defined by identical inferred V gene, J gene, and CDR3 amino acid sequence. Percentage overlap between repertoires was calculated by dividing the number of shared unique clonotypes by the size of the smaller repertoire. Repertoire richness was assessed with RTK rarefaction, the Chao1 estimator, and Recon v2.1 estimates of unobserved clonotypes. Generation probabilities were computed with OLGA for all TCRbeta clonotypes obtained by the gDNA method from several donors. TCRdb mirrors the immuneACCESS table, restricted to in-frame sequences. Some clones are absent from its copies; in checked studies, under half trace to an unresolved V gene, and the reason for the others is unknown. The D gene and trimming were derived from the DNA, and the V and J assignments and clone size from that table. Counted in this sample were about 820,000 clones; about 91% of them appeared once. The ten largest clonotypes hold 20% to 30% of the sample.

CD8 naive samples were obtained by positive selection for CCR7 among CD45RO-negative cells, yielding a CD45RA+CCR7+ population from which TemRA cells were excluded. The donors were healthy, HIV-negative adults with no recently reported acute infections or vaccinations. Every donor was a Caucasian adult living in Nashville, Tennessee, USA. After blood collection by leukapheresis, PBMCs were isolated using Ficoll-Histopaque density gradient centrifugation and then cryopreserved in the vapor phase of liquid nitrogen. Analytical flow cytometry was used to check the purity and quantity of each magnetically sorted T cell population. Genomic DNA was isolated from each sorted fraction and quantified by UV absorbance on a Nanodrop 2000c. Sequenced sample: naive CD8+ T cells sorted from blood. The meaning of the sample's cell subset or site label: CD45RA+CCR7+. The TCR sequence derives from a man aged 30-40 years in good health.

This receptor has the CDR3 CAWSDNGYGYTF. The DNA sequence is as follows: TGTGCCTGGAGTGATAATGGTTATGGCTACACCTTC. Recombination connected TRBV30 to TRBJ1-2; the D gene cannot be resolved reliably. From cysteine to phenylalanine, the CDR3 is 12 amino acids long. Only CDR3 DNA is held: 36 bases, read in frame from base 1. V drops 1 base and J drops 5 bases, leaving 8 bases in between. CDR1 is given as GTSNPN and CDR2 as SVGIG, both from the germline V gene (reference sequence).